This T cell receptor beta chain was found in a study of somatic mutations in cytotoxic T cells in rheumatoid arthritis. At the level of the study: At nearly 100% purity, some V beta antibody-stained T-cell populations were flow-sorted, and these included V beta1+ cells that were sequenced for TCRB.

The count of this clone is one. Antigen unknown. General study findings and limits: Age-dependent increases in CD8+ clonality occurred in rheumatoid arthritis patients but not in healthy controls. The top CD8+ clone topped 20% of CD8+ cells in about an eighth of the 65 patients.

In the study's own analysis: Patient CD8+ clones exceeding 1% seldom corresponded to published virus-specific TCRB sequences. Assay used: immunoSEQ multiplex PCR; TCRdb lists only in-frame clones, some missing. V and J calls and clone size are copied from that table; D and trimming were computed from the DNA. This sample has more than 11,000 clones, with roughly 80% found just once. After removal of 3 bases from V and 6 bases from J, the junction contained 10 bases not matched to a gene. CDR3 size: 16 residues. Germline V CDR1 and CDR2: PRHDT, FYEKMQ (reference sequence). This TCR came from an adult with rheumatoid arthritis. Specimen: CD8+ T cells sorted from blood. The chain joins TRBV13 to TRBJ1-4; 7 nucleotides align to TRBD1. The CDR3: CASSFAPGQTDEKLFF. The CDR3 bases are TGTGCCAGCAGCTTCGCTCCGGGACAGACAGATGAAAAACTGTTTTTT.